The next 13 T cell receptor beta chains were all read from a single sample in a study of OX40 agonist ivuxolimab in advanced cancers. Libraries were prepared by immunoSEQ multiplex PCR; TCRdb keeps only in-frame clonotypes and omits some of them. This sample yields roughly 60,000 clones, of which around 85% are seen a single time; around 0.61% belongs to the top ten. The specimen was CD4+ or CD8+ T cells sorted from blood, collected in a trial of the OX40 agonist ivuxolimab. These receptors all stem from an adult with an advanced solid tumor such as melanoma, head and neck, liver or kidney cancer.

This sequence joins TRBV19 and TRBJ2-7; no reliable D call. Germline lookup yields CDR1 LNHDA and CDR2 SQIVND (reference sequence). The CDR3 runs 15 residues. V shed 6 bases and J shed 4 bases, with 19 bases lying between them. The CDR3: CASRGGSAGLYEQYF. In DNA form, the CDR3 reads TGTGCCAGTAGGGGCGGCTCCGCCGGTCTGTACGAGCAGTACTTC.

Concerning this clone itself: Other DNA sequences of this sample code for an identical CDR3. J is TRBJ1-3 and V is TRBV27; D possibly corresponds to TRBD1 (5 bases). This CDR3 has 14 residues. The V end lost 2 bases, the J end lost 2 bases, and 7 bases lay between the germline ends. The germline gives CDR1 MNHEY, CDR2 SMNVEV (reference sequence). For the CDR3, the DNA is TGTGCCAGCAGTTTAGGGGGGGCTGGAAACACCATATATTTT. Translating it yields CASSLGGAGNTIYF.

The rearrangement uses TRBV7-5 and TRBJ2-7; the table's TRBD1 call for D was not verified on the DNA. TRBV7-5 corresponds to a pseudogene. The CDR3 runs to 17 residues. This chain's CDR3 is CARSPHGSGQDPYEQYF. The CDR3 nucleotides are TGTGCCAGAAGCCCCCACGGGTCGGGACAGGACCCCTACGAGCAGTACTTC.

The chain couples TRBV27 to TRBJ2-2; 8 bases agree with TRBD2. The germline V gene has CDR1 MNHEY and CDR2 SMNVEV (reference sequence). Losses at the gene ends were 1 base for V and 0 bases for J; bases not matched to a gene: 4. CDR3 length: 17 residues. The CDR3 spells CASSLFAGGANTGELFF. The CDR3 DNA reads TGTGCCAGCAGTTTATTCGCGGGAGGTGCGAACACCGGGGAGCTGTTTTTT.

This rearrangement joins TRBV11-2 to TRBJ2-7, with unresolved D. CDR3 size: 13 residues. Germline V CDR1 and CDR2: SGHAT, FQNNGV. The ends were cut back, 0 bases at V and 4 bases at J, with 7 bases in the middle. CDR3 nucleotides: TGTGCCAGCAGCTTAGATCTAGTGTACGAGCAGTACTTC. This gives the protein CASSLDLVYEQYF.

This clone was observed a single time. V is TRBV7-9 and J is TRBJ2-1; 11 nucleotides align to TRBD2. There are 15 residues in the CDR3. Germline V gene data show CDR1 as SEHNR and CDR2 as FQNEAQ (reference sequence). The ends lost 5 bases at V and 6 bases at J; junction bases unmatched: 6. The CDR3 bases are TGTGCCAGCAGCCGACTAGCGGGATTTTCCAATGAGCAGTTCTTC. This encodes CASSRLAGFSNEQFF. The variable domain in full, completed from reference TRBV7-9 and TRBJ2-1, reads DTGVSQNPRHKITKRGQNVTFRCDPISEHNRLYWYRQTLGQGPEFLTYFQNEAQLEKSRLLSDRFSAERPKGSFSTLEIQRTEQGDSAMYLCASSRLAGFSNEQFFGPGTRLTVL.

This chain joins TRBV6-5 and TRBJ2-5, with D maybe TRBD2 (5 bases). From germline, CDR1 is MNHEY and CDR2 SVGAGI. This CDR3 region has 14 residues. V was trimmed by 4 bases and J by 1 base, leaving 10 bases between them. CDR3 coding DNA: TGTGCCAGCAGTTTTTTAGGGAGCCAAGAGACCCAGTACTTC. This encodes CASSFLGSQETQYF.

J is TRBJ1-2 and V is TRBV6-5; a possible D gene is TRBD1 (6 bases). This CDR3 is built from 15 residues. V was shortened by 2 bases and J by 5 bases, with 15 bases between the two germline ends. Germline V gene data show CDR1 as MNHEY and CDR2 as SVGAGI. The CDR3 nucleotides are TGTGCCAGCAGTTACGGGCAGGGGCCCAATTATGGCTACACCTTC. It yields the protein CASSYGQGPNYGYTF.

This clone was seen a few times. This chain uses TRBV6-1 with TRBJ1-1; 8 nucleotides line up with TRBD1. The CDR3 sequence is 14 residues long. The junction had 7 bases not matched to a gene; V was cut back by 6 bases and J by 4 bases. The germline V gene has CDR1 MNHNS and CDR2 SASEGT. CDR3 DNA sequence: TGTGCCAGCAGCCCGGACAGGGTGGCCACTGAAGCTTTCTTT. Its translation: CASSPDRVATEAFF.

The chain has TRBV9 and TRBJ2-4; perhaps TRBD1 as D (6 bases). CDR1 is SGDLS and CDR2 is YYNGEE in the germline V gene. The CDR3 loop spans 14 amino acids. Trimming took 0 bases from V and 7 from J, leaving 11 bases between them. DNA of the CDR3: TGTGCCAGCAGCGTAGGCAGGGGTCAGAACATTCAGTACTTC. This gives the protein CASSVGRGQNIQYF. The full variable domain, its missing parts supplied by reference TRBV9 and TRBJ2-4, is DSGVTQTPKHLITATGQRVTLRCSPRSGDLSVYWYQQSLDQGLQFLIQYYNGEERAKGNILERFSAQQFPDLHSELNLSSLELGDSALYFCASSVGRGQNIQYFGAGTRLSVL.

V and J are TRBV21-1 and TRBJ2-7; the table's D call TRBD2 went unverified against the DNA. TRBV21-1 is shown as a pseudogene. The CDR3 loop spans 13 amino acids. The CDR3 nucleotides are TGTGCCAGCAGCCAGGGACTGTCGCAAGGGCAGTACTTC. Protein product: CASSQGLSQGQYF.

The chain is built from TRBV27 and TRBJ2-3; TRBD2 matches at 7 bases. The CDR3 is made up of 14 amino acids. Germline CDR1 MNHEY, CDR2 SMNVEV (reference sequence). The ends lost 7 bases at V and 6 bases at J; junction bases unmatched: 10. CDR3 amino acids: CASTPFGGGDTQYF. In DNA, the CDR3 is TGTGCCAGCACCCCCTTTGGGGGAGGGGATACGCAGTATTTT.

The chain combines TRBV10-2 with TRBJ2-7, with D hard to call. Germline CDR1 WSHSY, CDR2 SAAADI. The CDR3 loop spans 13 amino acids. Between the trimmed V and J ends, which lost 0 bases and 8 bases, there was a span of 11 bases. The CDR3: CASSESTRNQQYF. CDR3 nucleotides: TGCGCCAGCAGTGAGTCGACACGCAACCAGCAGTACTTC.